This T cell receptor beta chain comes out of a study of T-cell reconstitution after alpha-beta-depleted transplantation in children. It was with unique molecular identifiers that the TCRbeta library was prepared. TCRdb reanalysed the PCR reads using MiXCR and keeps one entry per CDR3 protein. The data hold 640,000 or so distinct CDR3 sequences, with 15% to 20% observed a single time. Per germline, CDR1 SQVTM and CDR2 ANQGSEA. V lost 3 bases and J lost 5, with 8 bases in between. The CDR3 length is 12 residues. A few counts support this clonotype. The chain joins TRBV29-1 to TRBJ2-1; perhaps D is TRBD1 or TRBD2 (5 bases each). The source was PBMCs from the stem cell graft donor, collected from the stem cell graft. The TCR comes from a human donor who donated a stem cell graft to a child with acute myeloid leukemia. CDR3 bases: TGCAGCGTTGAGGGGGTCCACAATGAGCAGTTCTTC. Protein product: CSVEGVHNEQFF.